A single sample gave rise to the 14 T cell receptor beta chains below, sequenced in a study of cytotoxic CD8 clonotypes in ibrutinib-treated CLL. Method: immunoSEQ multiplex PCR; TCRdb's copy keeps in-frame clones and lacks some. Of around 33,000 clones in the sample, roughly two thirds were seen once. The input for sequencing was PBMCs, taken before ibrutinib treatment. These TCRs come from a human donor with chronic lymphocytic leukemia.

The J gene is TRBJ2-1, the V gene TRBV7-9; D unclear. This CDR3 comprises 13 residues. The germline V gene encodes CDR1 SEHNR and CDR2 FQNEAQ (reference sequence). V gave up 4 bases and J gave up 3 bases, with 7 bases separating them. Here the CDR3 reads CASSSASYNEQFF. The CDR3 DNA reads TGTGCCAGCAGCTCAGCCAGCTACAATGAGCAGTTCTTC.

This clone showed up just a few times. This chain joins TRBV5-6 and TRBJ2-5, with 8 bases aligning to TRBD1. V shed 1 base and J 7 bases; nucleotides not matched to a gene: 9. In germline, CDR1 is SGHDT, CDR2 YYEEEE. This CDR3 region has 15 residues. The CDR3 DNA reads as TGTGCCAGCAGCTTGTTTACAGGGGGTTTTGGGACCCAGTACTTC. Protein sequence: CASSLFTGGFGTQYF.

A few counts support this clone. The J gene is TRBJ2-1, the V gene TRBV11-2; D might be TRBD1 (8 bases). The germline V gene has CDR1 SGHAT and CDR2 FQNNGV. Between the trimmed V and J ends, which lost 0 bases and 14 bases, there was a span of 14 bases. The CDR3 is made up of 13 amino acids. Here the CDR3 reads CASSLDPTGGEFF. CDR3 nucleotide sequence: TGTGCCAGCAGCTTAGACCCTACAGGGGGGGAGTTCTTC.

The V and J genes are TRBV30 and TRBJ2-5; D is ambiguous. The CDR3 has 13 residues. CDR1 and CDR2 (germline): GTSNPN, SVGIG (reference sequence). The V end was cut by 1 base, the J end by 1 base, with 7 bases between. The chain's CDR3 is CAWSDTIQETQYF. The CDR3 DNA reads TGTGCCTGGAGTGACACGATCCAAGAGACCCAGTACTTC.

V gene TRBV27 combines with J gene TRBJ2-1, with unresolved D. This CDR3 is built from 15 residues. Per the germline V gene, CDR1 is MNHEY and CDR2 is SMNVEV (reference sequence). The V and J ends lost 3 bases and 0 bases respectively, with 9 bases between them. The CDR3 DNA reads TGTGCCAGCAGTTTGACACCGAGCTCCTACAATGAGCAGTTCTTC. As protein: CASSLTPSSYNEQFF.

The chain combines TRBV18 with TRBJ2-7; D is unresolved. The germline CDR1 and CDR2 sequences are KGHSH and LQKENI. The ends were cut back, 5 bases at V and 5 bases at J, with 13 bases in the middle. The CDR3 spans 13 residues. The CDR3 sequence: CASSRANPHEQYF. In DNA form, the CDR3 reads TGTGCCAGCTCAAGGGCCAACCCCCACGAGCAGTACTTC.

This clone is a singleton in its sample. The V gene is TRBV5-1, the J gene TRBJ1-4, with 11 bases aligning to TRBD1. J was trimmed by 5 bases and V by 4 bases; bases with no gene match: 7. This CDR3 comprises 16 residues. Germline CDR1 reads SGHRS; CDR2 reads YFSETQ. CDR3 residues: CASSTGQGAPNEKLFF. CDR3 in DNA: TGCGCCAGCAGCACCGGACAGGGGGCGCCAAATGAAAAACTGTTTTTT.

The chain joins TRBV2 to TRBJ1-1; D uncertain. Germline V gives CDR1 SNHLY, CDR2 FYNNEI. The length of the CDR3 is 13 residues. V dropped 4 bases and J dropped 5 bases, with 11 bases sitting between them. The CDR3 loop reads CASSVMRVTEAFF. Written as DNA, the CDR3 is TGTGCCAGCAGTGTGATGCGGGTGACTGAAGCTTTCTTT.

The chain recombines TRBV19 with TRBJ2-7; no reliable D call. This CDR3 is 12 amino acids long. CDR1 is LNHDA, CDR2 SQIVND, per germline (reference sequence). V was pared by 4 bases and J by 0 bases, with 4 bases between. For the CDR3, the DNA is TGTGCCAGTAGTAAGGACTCCTACGAGCAGTACTTC. This translates into CASSKDSYEQYF. Together with reference TRBV19 and TRBJ2-7, the CDR3 gives the full variable domain: DGGITQSPKYLFRKEGQNVTLSCEQNLNHDAMYWYRQDPGQGLRLIYYSQIVNDFQKGDIAEGYSVSREKKESFPLTVTSAQKNPTAFYLCASSKDSYEQYFGPGTRLTVT.

The chain couples TRBV7-2 to TRBJ2-7; 8 nucleotides agree with TRBD2. V lost 1 base and J lost 4; bases outside the gene matches: 6. There are 15 residues in the CDR3. CDR1 SGHTA and CDR2 FQGNSA come from the germline V gene. The CDR3, as DNA: TGTGCCAGCAGCTTAGTCGGGGGCGGGAGGTACGAGCAGTACTTC. It specifies CASSLVGGGRYEQYF.

The table lists this clone with a few counts. The J gene is TRBJ2-7, the V gene TRBV7-2, with unresolved D. V lost 8 bases to trimming and J lost 1 base, with 6 bases between them. CDR1 is SGHTA, CDR2 FQGNSA, per germline. The CDR3 is made up of 11 amino acids. As DNA, the CDR3 is TGTGCCAGCGGGCAATCCTACGAGCAGTACTTC. This encodes CASGQSYEQYF.

The J gene is TRBJ1-4, the V gene TRBV7-2; possibly TRBD1 for D (6 bases). CDR1 is SGHTA, CDR2 FQGNSA, per germline. The V gene lost 5 bases and the J gene lost 0 bases, with 7 bases spanning the gap. The CDR3 spans 14 residues. In nucleotides, the CDR3 is TGTGCCAGCAGCAGACAGGCAACTAATGAAAAACTGTTTTTT. Protein: CASSRQATNEKLFF.

This clone was seen just once. The chain carries TRBV28 and TRBJ2-5; 13 bases agree with TRBD2. J lost 5 bases, V lost 5 bases, and 5 bases had no gene match. Germline CDR1 is MDHEN and CDR2 is SYDVKM. The CDR3 length is 15 residues. In DNA, the CDR3 is TGTGCCAGCAGTCCAGGACTAGCGGGGGTTGAGACCCAGTACTTC. This translates into CASSPGLAGVETQYF.

This sequence joins TRBV7-6 and TRBJ2-1; D is perhaps TRBD2 (5 bases). The CDR3 contains 15 residues. V shed 0 bases and J shed 0 bases, with 6 bases lying between them. The germline V gene has CDR1 SGHVS and CDR2 FNYEAQ. The CDR3 sequence is CASSLAGSSYNEQFF. CDR3 bases: TGTGCCAGCAGCTTAGCAGGGAGCTCCTACAATGAGCAGTTCTTC.